This TCR beta chain appears in the sequencing data of a study of T cells in Graves' hyperthyroidism and ophthalmopathy. Amplified regions were TCR beta CDR3 sequences from RNA transcripts. The TCR CDR3 first-round RT-PCR relied on the HTBI primer set. TCRdb independently ran MiXCR on the multiplex PCR reads; one entry per CDR3 protein. Altogether about 130,000 distinct CDR3 sequences are present, 22% being singletons, with the ten largest covering around two thirds. Findings and caveats of the study: Most thyroid clonotypes that were expanded above 0.001 also turned up in blood.

This clonotype has more than one count but fewer than ten. The antigen is undetermined. V lost 2 bases to trimming and J lost 3 bases; unmatched junction nucleotides: 13. Germline CDR1 DFQATT, CDR2 SNEGSKA (reference sequence). This CDR3 spans 18 amino acids. The TCR originated in a woman in her fifties or sixties with Graves' hyperthyroidism that later progressed to Graves' ophthalmopathy. V usage is TRBV20-1 and J usage is TRBJ2-3, with 11 bases identical to TRBD2. The sequenced sample consisted of blood. In DNA form, the CDR3 reads TGCAGTGCTAGACCCCTAGCGGGAGGCTACACTCGTACAGATACGCAGTATTTT. The encoded protein is CSARPLAGGYTRTDTQYF.